The rows below give T cell receptor beta chains drawn from one sample of a study of T-cell reconstitution after alpha-beta-depleted transplantation in children. TCRdb fed the PCR reads into MiXCR, producing one record per CDR3 protein. The sample includes around 480,000 distinct CDR3 sequences, 30% to 35% of them seen just once. Material: PBMCs from the stem cell graft donor, obtained from the stem cell graft. Source of these receptors: a human donor who donated a stem cell graft to a child with aplastic anemia. Each CDR3 is given with its conserved first and last residue. A D gene is named only where the DNA matches it firmly. Clone size appears in some rows only: once, few, many, or a class for an expanded clone.

cdr3_length clone_size j_call v_call d_call cdr3_aa cdr3_nt
14 . TRBJ2-1 TRBV29-1 TRBD2 CSARGGTRGNEQFF TGCAGCGCCCGGGGCGGGACTAGAGGCAATGAGCAGTTCTTC
15 once TRBJ1-1 TRBV6-1 . CASSTLRVQGTEAFF TGTGCCAGCAGTACGCTCCGGGTCCAGGGGACTGAAGCTTTCTTT
16 . TRBJ1-3 TRBV27 . CASKESSGHSGNTIYF TGTGCCAGCAAGGAGTCGTCAGGTCACTCTGGAAACACCATATATTTT
15 . TRBJ1-1 TRBV9 . CASSVETGLGTEAFF TGTGCCAGCAGCGTAGAAACTGGGTTGGGTACTGAAGCTTTCTTT
13 . TRBJ1-1 TRBV20-1 . CSALGPATTEAFF TGCAGTGCCTTGGGCCCGGCAACGACTGAAGCTTTCTTT
15 . TRBJ2-1 TRBV29-1 TRBD2 CSAEGLAGGRGEQFF TGCAGCGCCGAAGGCCTAGCGGGAGGGCGTGGTGAGCAGTTCTTC
16 few TRBJ1-1 TRBV5-1 . CASSLDGVPGGTEAFF TGCGCCAGCAGCTTGGATGGGGTACCGGGAGGCACTGAAGCTTTCTTT
16 . TRBJ2-1 TRBV24-1 TRBD2 CATSDRLAGTYNEQFF TGTGCCACCAGTGACAGACTAGCGGGCACCTACAATGAGCAGTTCTTC
14 few TRBJ2-5 TRBV29-1 TRBD1 CSVEGGRGQETQYF TGCAGCGTTGAAGGGGGCAGGGGGCAGGAGACCCAGTACTTC
17 . TRBJ2-5 TRBV11-2 TRBD2 CASSLVRGSGLGETQYF TGTGCCAGCAGCTTAGTCCGCGGGAGCGGGTTGGGGGAGACCCAGTACTTC
15 . TRBJ2-7 TRBV5-8 . CASSLIPGQTYEQYF TGTGCCAGCAGCTTAATCCCCGGGCAGACCTACGAGCAGTACTTC
18 . TRBJ2-2 TRBV4-2 . CASSQEEGGLSNTGELFF TGTGCCAGCAGCCAAGAGGAGGGTGGCCTTTCGAACACCGGGGAGCTGTTTTTT
15 few TRBJ2-1 TRBV12-3/TRBV12-4 . CASSIGLVQSNEQFF TGTGCCAGCAGTATCGGACTGGTCCAGTCCAATGAGCAGTTCTTC
18 . TRBJ1-1 TRBV6-2/TRBV6-3 TRBD1 CASRYGQSSRGTNTEAFF TGTGCCAGCAGATACGGACAGAGCTCCAGGGGGACGAACACTGAAGCTTTCTTT
16 once TRBJ2-1 TRBV11-3 . CASSPGLAITAHEQFF TGTGCCAGCAGCCCCGGCTTGGCCATCACTGCCCATGAGCAGTTCTTC
14 few TRBJ2-1 TRBV10-3 TRBD1 CAISAGQQNNEQFF TGTGCCATCAGTGCGGGACAGCAGAACAATGAGCAGTTCTTC
18 few TRBJ1-2 TRBV20-1 TRBD1 CSARDNGETGAFGYGYTF TGCAGTGCTAGAGATAACGGGGAGACAGGGGCATTCGGCTATGGCTACACCTTC
14 once TRBJ1-4 TRBV20-1 TRBD1 CSARGQGTAEKLFF TGCAGTGCTCGGGGGCAGGGGACAGCTGAAAAACTGTTTTTT
15 few TRBJ1-6 TRBV4-3 . CASSQGGKRDSPLHF TGCGCCAGCAGCCAAGGGGGGAAACGGGATTCACCCCTCCACTTT
15 . TRBJ1-2 TRBV9 . CASSVLDGANYGYTF TGTGCCAGCAGCGTTCTGGACGGAGCTAACTATGGCTACACCTTC
16 . TRBJ1-2 TRBV15 TRBD1 CATSRGGTGSYYGYTF TGTGCCACCAGCAGAGGCGGGACAGGGAGTTACTATGGCTACACCTTC
12 few TRBJ2-4 TRBV30 . CAWSVGGGRQYF TGTGCCTGGAGTGTAGGAGGGGGTAGGCAGTACTTC
13 few TRBJ1-1 TRBV6-4 . CASSESDSTEAFF TGTGCCAGCAGTGAATCAGACAGCACTGAAGCTTTCTTT
13 . TRBJ1-2 TRBV14 . CASSQVLSAGYTF TGTGCCAGCAGCCAAGTTTTATCCGCTGGCTACACCTTC
13 few TRBJ1-1 TRBV30 . CAWSGQTNTEAFF TGTGCCTGGAGCGGACAGACGAACACTGAAGCTTTCTTT
16 many TRBJ2-3 TRBV6-4 . CASSDSITASTDTQYF TGTGCCAGCAGTGACTCGATAACAGCCTCGACAGATACGCAGTATTTT
13 few TRBJ2-1 TRBV5-1 . CASSSRAGNEQFF TGCGCCAGCAGCTCGAGGGCGGGGAACGAGCAGTTCTTC
18 few TRBJ1-5 TRBV5-5 TRBD1 CASSLVGTGRYSNQPQHF TGTGCCAGCAGCTTGGTTGGGACAGGGAGATATAGCAATCAGCCCCAGCATTTT
14 few TRBJ2-1 TRBV20-1 TRBD2 CSASPSGMYNEQFF TGCAGTGCTAGCCCTAGCGGGATGTACAATGAGCAGTTCTTC
15 few TRBJ2-7 TRBV7-3 TRBD2 CASSLKGTNSYEQYF TGTGCCAGCAGCTTAAAGGGGACTAACTCCTACGAGCAGTACTTC
15 . TRBJ1-1 TRBV6-5 . CASSYSGSRSTEAFF TGTGCCAGCAGTTACTCGGGAAGCAGAAGCACTGAAGCTTTCTTT
16 . TRBJ2-7 TRBV9 . CASSPGGTGYSYEQYF TGTGCCAGCAGCCCGGGGGGGACAGGTTACTCCTACGAGCAGTACTTC
14 . TRBJ2-1 TRBV5-1 . CASEREPTYNEQFF TGCGCCAGCGAGAGGGAACCAACCTACAATGAGCAGTTCTTC
15 . TRBJ1-1 TRBV5-6 . CASSSHPGGYTEAFF TGTGCCAGCAGCAGCCACCCAGGTGGGTACACTGAAGCTTTCTTT
16 . TRBJ1-6 TRBV6-5 . CASSYPGVAGDSPLHF TGTGCCAGCAGTTACCCCGGGGTGGCAGGCGATTCACCCCTCCACTTT
16 . TRBJ1-2 TRBV27 TRBD1 CASSANRDRVPHGYTF TGTGCCAGCAGTGCAAACCGGGACAGGGTACCCCATGGCTACACCTTC
16 . TRBJ2-3 TRBV7-2 TRBD2 CASSLGTSGSIDTQYF TGTGCCAGCAGCTTGGGGACTAGCGGGAGTATTGATACGCAGTATTTT
15 . TRBJ1-1 TRBV5-1 . CASSLTVTANTEAFF TGCGCCAGCAGCTTGACCGTGACAGCGAACACTGAAGCTTTCTTT
14 many TRBJ1-2 TRBV11-2 TRBD1 CASSLDPTGAYYTF TGTGCCAGCAGCTTAGATCCAACAGGGGCCTATTACACCTTC
15 few TRBJ2-7 TRBV5-1 . CASSLGWPDSYEQYF TGCGCCAGCAGCTTGGGGTGGCCGGACTCCTACGAGCAGTACTTC
16 . TRBJ1-1 TRBV3-1 . CASSQDLVVGRTEAFF TGTGCCAGCAGCCAAGATCTGGTCGTCGGGCGCACTGAAGCTTTCTTT
18 . TRBJ1-3 TRBV5-1 . CASSPGGAGIASGNTIYF TGCGCCAGCAGCCCCGGGGGGGCAGGGATTGCCTCTGGAAACACCATATATTTT
13 . TRBJ2-5 TRBV29-1 TRBD1 CSVTLTGQETQYF TGCAGCGTCACTCTGACAGGGCAAGAGACCCAGTACTTC
15 . TRBJ2-6 TRBV5-1 . CASSSRGAGANVLTF TGCGCCAGCAGCTCAAGAGGGGCTGGGGCCAACGTCCTGACTTTC
15 . TRBJ2-7 TRBV12-3/TRBV12-4 . CASVAQGDPLYEQYF TGTGCCAGCGTCGCTCAGGGTGACCCACTCTACGAGCAGTACTTC
18 few TRBJ2-3 TRBV5-4 TRBD2 CASRRTSGSSPGSYTQYF TGTGCCAGCAGAAGGACTAGCGGGAGTTCCCCCGGTTCCTATACGCAGTATTTT